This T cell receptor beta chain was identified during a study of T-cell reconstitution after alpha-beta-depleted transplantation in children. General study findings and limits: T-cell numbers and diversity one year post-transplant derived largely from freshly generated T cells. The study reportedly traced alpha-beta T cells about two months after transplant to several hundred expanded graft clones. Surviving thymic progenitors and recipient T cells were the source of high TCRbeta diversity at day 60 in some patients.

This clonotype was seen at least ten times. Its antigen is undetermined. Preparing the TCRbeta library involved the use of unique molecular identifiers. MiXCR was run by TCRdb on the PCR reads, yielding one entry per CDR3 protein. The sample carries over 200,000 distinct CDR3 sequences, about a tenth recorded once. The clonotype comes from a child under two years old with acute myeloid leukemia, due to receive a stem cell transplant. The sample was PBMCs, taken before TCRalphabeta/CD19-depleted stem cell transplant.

This CDR3 is CSAPTSGSHNEQFF. CDR3 coding DNA: TGCAGTGCCCCAACTAGCGGGAGCCACAATGAGCAGTTCTTC. The rearrangement links TRBV20-1 to TRBJ2-1; 11 bases align to TRBD2. V shed 6 bases, J shed 5 bases, and the junction held 6 bases outside the gene matches. The CDR3 has 14 residues. In germline, CDR1 is DFQATT, CDR2 SNEGSKA (reference sequence).